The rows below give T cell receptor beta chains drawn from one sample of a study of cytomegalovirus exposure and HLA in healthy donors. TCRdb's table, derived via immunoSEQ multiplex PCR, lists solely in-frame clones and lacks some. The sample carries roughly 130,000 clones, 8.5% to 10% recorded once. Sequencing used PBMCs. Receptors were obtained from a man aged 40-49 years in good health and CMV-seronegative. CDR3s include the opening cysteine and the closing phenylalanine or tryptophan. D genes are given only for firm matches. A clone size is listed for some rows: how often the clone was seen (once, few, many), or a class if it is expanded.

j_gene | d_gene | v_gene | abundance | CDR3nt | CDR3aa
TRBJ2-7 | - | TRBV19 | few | TGTGCCAGTAGTATAGCCGGCACTACCTACGAGCAGTACTTC | CASSIAGTTYEQYF
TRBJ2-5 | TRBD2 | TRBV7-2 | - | TGTGCCAGCAGCTTAAGCGGGAGCAAGGTGACCCAGTACTTC | CASSLSGSKVTQYF
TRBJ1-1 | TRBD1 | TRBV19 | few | TGTGCCAGTAGTTACCCGACAGGGGGCACTGAAGCTTTCTTT | CASSYPTGGTEAFF
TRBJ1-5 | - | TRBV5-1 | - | TGCGCCAGCAGCCAAGGGGAAGGGAACTATCAGCCCCAGCATTTT | CASSQGEGNYQPQHF
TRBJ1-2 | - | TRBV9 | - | TGTGCCAGCAGCGGTAGTCGTTCAGAAGGGGGCTATGGCTACACCTTC | CASSGSRSEGGYGYTF
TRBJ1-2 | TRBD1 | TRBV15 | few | TGTGCCACCAGCAGATCCCGGACAGGGAACTATGGCTACACCTTC | CATSRSRTGNYGYTF
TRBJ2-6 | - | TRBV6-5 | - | TGTGCCAGCAGTCTAAGTTCTGGGGCCAACGTCCTGACTTTC | CASSLSSGANVLTF
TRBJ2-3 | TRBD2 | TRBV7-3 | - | TGTGCCAGCAGCTCCGGGACTAGCGGGATGGCAGATACGCAGTATTTT | CASSSGTSGMADTQYF
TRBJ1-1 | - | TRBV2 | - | TGTGCCGGCAGTGTTGGGGGCCGCGGAGCTTTCTTT | CAGSVGGRGAFF
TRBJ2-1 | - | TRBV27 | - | TGTGCCAGCAGTTTGACAGGTTACAATGAGCAGTTCTTC | CASSLTGYNEQFF
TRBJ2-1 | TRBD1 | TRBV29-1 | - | TGCAGCGTTGTAAGGCAGGGGGACAATGAGCAGTTCTTC | CSVVRQGDNEQFF
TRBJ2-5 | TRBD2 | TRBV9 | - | TGTGCCAGCAGCGTAGGCCCTAGCGGGGTAGAGGAGACCCAGTACTTC | CASSVGPSGVEETQYF
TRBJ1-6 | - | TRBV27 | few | TGTGCCAGCAGCTCCAGGGTCTGGAATTCACCCCTCCACTTT | CASSSRVWNSPLHF
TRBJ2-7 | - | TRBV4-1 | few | TGCGCCAGCAGCCAAGTAGGGTGGGGGGACCCGTCCTACGAGCAGTACTTC | CASSQVGWGDPSYEQYF
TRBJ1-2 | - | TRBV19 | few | TGTGCCAGTAGTGGGACACTTGGCTACACCTTC | CASSGTLGYTF
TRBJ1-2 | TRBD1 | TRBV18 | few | TGTGCCAGCTCACCGCCCGGCCAGGGGGCTCTTTATCCCTATGGCTACACCTTC | CASSPPGQGALYPYGYTF
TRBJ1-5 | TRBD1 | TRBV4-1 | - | TGCGCCAGCAGCCAAGGAACAGGGGGCGCTTCCCAGCCCCAGCATTTT | CASSQGTGGASQPQHF
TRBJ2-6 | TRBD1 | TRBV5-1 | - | TGCGCCAGCAGCTCTACTCGGGACAGCTCTGGGGCCAACGTCCTGACTTTC | CASSSTRDSSGANVLTF
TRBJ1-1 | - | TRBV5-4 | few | TGTGCCAGCAGCTTGGGGACCCGGAGAGGCGGGACGGGTTTCTTT | CASSLGTRRGGTGFF
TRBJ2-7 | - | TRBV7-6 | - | TGTGCCAGCAGCTTAGGGACGGGGATCCACGAGCAGTACTTC | CASSLGTGIHEQYF
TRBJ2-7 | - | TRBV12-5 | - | TGTGCTAGTGGTTACGGACAGTACGAGCAGTACTTC | CASGYGQYEQYF
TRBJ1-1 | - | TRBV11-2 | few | TGTGCCAGCAGCCAAATAGGGGGGGGGACTGAAGCTTTCTTT | CASSQIGGGTEAFF
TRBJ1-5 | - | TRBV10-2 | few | TGCGCCAGCAGTGATTCGGGGATTCAGCCCCAGCATTTT | CASSDSGIQPQHF
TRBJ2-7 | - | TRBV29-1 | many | TGCAGCGTTACCCCGGGGCCGAGGGGGGAGCAGTACTTC | CSVTPGPRGEQYF
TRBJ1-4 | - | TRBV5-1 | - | TGCGCCAGCAGCTTTTTCGGGGGGGATAATGAAAAACTGTTTTTT | CASSFFGGDNEKLFF
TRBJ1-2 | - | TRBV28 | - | TGTGCCAGCAGTTCCGGAGTAGTTCAGAACTATGGCTACACCTTC | CASSSGVVQNYGYTF
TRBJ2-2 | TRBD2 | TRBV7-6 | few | TGTGCCAGCAGCTGGACTAGCGGGGACCACACCGGGGAGCTGTTTTTT | CASSWTSGDHTGELFF
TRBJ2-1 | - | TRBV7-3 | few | TGTGCCAGCAGCTTAACGAGGAGACCATACAATGAGCAGTTCTTC | CASSLTRRPYNEQFF
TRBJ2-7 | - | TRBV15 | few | TGTGCCACCAGCAGAGATCAGACCTACGAGCAGTACTTC | CATSRDQTYEQYF
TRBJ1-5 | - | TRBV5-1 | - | TGCGCCAGCAGCCCGGGACTCAATCAGCCCCAGCATTTT | CASSPGLNQPQHF
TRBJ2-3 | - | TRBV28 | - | TGTGCCAGCAGTTTCACGGGCACAGATACGCAGTATTTT | CASSFTGTDTQYF
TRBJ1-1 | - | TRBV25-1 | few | TGTGCCAGCAGTGTGGTGGGGGGGGCGAACACTGAAGCTTTCTTT | CASSVVGGANTEAFF
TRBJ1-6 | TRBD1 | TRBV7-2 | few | TGTGCCAGCAGCCCACGGACAGGGCGGAGTAATTCACCCCTCCACTTT | CASSPRTGRSNSPLHF
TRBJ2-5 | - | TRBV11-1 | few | TGTGCCAGCAGCTTACGAGGGACAAAAGAGACCCAGTACTTC | CASSLRGTKETQYF
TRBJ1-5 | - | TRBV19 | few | TGTGCCAGTAGTATGCGTCCTATAAGCAATCAGCCCCAGCATTTT | CASSMRPISNQPQHF
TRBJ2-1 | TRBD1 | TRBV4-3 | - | TGCGCCAGCAGCCCCTTTCCCGGACAGGGCACTGGTGAGCAGTTCTTC | CASSPFPGQGTGEQFF
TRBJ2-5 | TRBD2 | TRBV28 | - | TGTGCCAGCAGTTCCCCAGCGGGGGGGTTAGAGACCCAGTACTTC | CASSSPAGGLETQYF
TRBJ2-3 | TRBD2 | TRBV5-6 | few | TGTGCCAGCAGGTTACTAGCGGGAAGGGGGGATACGCAGTATTTT | CASRLLAGRGDTQYF
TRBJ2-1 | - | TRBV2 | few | TGTGCCAGGGGCGGGACTGCTTACAATGAGCAGTTCTTC | CARGGTAYNEQFF
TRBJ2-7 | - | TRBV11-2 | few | TGTGCCAGCAGCTTATGGGAGCACTACGAGCAGTACTTC | CASSLWEHYEQYF
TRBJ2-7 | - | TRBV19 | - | TGTGCCAGTAGTAGGGGGGACCTTACCTACGAGCAGTACTTC | CASSRGDLTYEQYF
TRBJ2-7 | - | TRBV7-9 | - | TGTGCCAGCAGCCCCCCCGGCTCCTACGAGCAGTACTTC | CASSPPGSYEQYF
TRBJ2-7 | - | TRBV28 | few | TGTGCCAGCAACGCGGCGGGGATGTACGAGCAGTACTTC | CASNAAGMYEQYF
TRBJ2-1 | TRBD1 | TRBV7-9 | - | TGTGCCAGCTTTGGGACAGGCTCCTACAATGAGCAGTTCTTC | CASFGTGSYNEQFF
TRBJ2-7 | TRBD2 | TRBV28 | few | TGTGCCAGCATCGGGAGGGGGGCCTACGAGCAGTACTTC | CASIGRGAYEQYF
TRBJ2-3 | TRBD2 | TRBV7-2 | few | TGTGCCAGCAGCCCCCGTGGTAGCGGGCTCACAGATACGCAGTATTTT | CASSPRGSGLTDTQYF
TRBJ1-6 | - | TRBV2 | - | TGTGCCAGCACTTCAGGCCGCCATAATAATTCACCCCTCCACTTT | CASTSGRHNNSPLHF
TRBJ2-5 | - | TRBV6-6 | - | TGTGCCAGCAGTCAACCTCCGAGGACCCAGTACTTC | CASSQPPRTQYF
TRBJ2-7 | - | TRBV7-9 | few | TGTGCCAGCAGCTTAGGGGGCAGGGGTGAACACGAGCAGTACTTC | CASSLGGRGEHEQYF
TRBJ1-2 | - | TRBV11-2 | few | TGTGCCAGCAGCTTATGGGGGACTGGCTATGGCTACACCTTC | CASSLWGTGYGYTF
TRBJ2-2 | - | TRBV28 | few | TGTGCCAGCAGTTTAGGGATCGGGGCCGGGGAGCTGTTTTTT | CASSLGIGAGELFF
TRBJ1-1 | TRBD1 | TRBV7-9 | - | TGTGCCAGCAGCGCCGGGACAGCACTACTCGAAGCTTTCTTT | CASSAGTALLEAFF
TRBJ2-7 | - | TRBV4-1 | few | TGCGCCAGCAGCCAAGAAGCAGGCCCATCCTACGAGCAGTACTTC | CASSQEAGPSYEQYF
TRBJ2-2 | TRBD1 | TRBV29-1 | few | TGCAGCGTGGGACAGGTTAACACCGGGGAGCTGTTTTTT | CSVGQVNTGELFF
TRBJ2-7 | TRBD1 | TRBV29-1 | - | TGCAGCGCCGTGACAGGGAATTTGTACGAGCAGTACTTC | CSAVTGNLYEQYF
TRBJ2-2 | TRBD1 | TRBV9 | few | TGTGCCAGCAGCGCAGCAGTAGGACAGGGGGATGGGGGGAAGCCCGGGGAGCTGTTTTTT | CASSAAVGQGDGGKPGELFF
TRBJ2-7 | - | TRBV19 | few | TGTGCCAGTAGTATTGGCAACGCCTGGGCCTTC | CASSIGNAWAF
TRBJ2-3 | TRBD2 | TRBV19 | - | TGTGCCAGTAGTTGGCTAGCGGGGGGCGTAATAGATACGCAGTATTTT | CASSWLAGGVIDTQYF
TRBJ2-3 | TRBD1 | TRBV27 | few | TGTGCCAGCAGTCCCCCAACAGGGGTCACGCAGTATTTT | CASSPPTGVTQYF
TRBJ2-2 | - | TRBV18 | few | TGTGCCAGCTCACCATCGTTACAGACGAACACCGGGGAGCTGTTTTTT | CASSPSLQTNTGELFF